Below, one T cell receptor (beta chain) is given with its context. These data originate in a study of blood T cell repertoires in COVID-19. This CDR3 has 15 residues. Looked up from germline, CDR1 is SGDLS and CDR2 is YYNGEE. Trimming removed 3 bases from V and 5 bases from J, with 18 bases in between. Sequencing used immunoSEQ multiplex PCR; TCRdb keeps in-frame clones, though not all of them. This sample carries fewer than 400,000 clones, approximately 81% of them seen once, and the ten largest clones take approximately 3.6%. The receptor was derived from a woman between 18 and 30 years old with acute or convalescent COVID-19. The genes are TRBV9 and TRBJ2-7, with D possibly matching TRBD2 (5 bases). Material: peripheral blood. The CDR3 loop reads CASSAAYSKEDEQYF. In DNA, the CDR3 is TGTGCCAGCAGCGCCGCATATAGTAAGGAGGACGAGCAGTACTTC.